This is a list of T cell receptor beta chains from one sample in a study of shared clonotypes between healthy human individuals. The table came from immunoSEQ multiplex PCR; TCRdb's copy has only in-frame clones and leaves some out. Found here are 2 million to 2.5 million clones, 85% to 95% of them singletons; the top ten hold about 0.41%. The sequenced sample consisted of naive CD4+ T cells from PBMCs. The receptor source for this set is a man aged 18-30 years in good health. Some clones in this sample may be carry-over from other donors' samples. Each CDR3 is given with its conserved first and last residue. Fields, in order: CDR3 protein, CDR3 DNA, D gene, V gene, clone size, J gene. D genes are given only for firm matches. Rows give clone size only sometimes, using once, few, many, or a class for an expanded clone.

CDR3 protein: CASRSAGTGIYEQYF; CDR3 DNA: TGTGCCAGCAGGTCCGCAGGTACGGGAATCTACGAGCAGTACTTC; D gene: NA; V gene: TRBV28; clone size: NA; J gene: TRBJ2-7
CDR3 protein: CASSPLTGGAYGYTF; CDR3 DNA: TGTGCCAGCAGTCCGTTGACAGGGGGCGCCTATGGCTACACCTTC; D gene: TRBD1; V gene: TRBV6-5; clone size: NA; J gene: TRBJ1-2
CDR3 protein: CASSQEGGEAFF; CDR3 DNA: TGTGCCAGCAGCCAAGAGGGGGGCGAAGCTTTCTTT; D gene: NA; V gene: TRBV4-2; clone size: NA; J gene: TRBJ1-1
CDR3 protein: CASSSLAGGSTDTQYF; CDR3 DNA: TGTGCCAGCTCATCACTAGCGGGAGGAAGCACAGATACGCAGTATTTT; D gene: TRBD2; V gene: TRBV18; clone size: NA; J gene: TRBJ2-3
CDR3 protein: CASSPRGVNTEAFF; CDR3 DNA: TGTGCCAGCAGCCCCCGAGGGGTAAACACTGAAGCTTTCTTT; D gene: NA; V gene: TRBV21-1; clone size: NA; J gene: TRBJ1-1
CDR3 protein: CASSPRDTNEKLFF; CDR3 DNA: TGTGCCAGTAGTCCGCGGGACACCAATGAAAAACTGTTTTTT; D gene: NA; V gene: TRBV19; clone size: once; J gene: TRBJ1-4
CDR3 protein: CASSSNGYTF; CDR3 DNA: TGTGCCAGCAGTTCTAATGGCTACACCTTC; D gene: NA; V gene: TRBV28; clone size: NA; J gene: TRBJ1-2
CDR3 protein: CASSSLAGPYNEQFF; CDR3 DNA: TGTGCCAGCAGCTCACTAGCGGGCCCCTACAATGAGCAGTTCTTC; D gene: TRBD2; V gene: TRBV7-3; clone size: NA; J gene: TRBJ2-1
CDR3 protein: CASSHGPETDTQYF; CDR3 DNA: TGTGCCAGCAGCCACGGGCCCGAGACGGATACGCAGTATTTT; D gene: NA; V gene: TRBV11-3; clone size: NA; J gene: TRBJ2-3
CDR3 protein: CASSPPGQGTQYF; CDR3 DNA: TGTGCCAGCTCTCCACCCGGACAGGGGACGCAGTATTTT; D gene: TRBD1; V gene: TRBV18; clone size: NA; J gene: TRBJ2-3
CDR3 protein: CASSEAGDFYGYTF; CDR3 DNA: TGTGCCAGCAGTGAAGCGGGGGACTTCTATGGCTACACCTTC; D gene: NA; V gene: TRBV6-1; clone size: NA; J gene: TRBJ1-2
CDR3 protein: CASSLEGPYNEQFF; CDR3 DNA: TGTGCCAGCAGCTTAGAAGGGCCGTACAATGAGCAGTTCTTC; D gene: NA; V gene: TRBV11-3; clone size: NA; J gene: TRBJ2-1
CDR3 protein: CASSFPPKSTEAFF; CDR3 DNA: TGTGCCAGCAGCTTCCCCCCCAAGAGCACTGAAGCTTTCTTT; D gene: NA; V gene: TRBV5-5; clone size: NA; J gene: TRBJ1-1